The 8 T cell receptor beta chains presented below share a single source sample, sequenced in a study of PD-L1 blockade in urothelial cancer. Measured with immunoSEQ multiplex PCR; TCRdb has only the in-frame clones, and not every one. Among around 130,000 clones listed, around 84% were seen once. Regarding time point: pretreatment peripheral blood. The sample in question was PBMCs, obtained around atezolizumab (anti-PD-L1) treatment. The receptor source for this set is a man in his forties or fifties with urothelial cancer.

The J gene is TRBJ2-1, the V gene TRBV6-6, with a tentative D call TRBD1 (5 bases). V was pared by 4 bases and J by 7 bases, with 14 bases between. CDR3 length equals 14 residues. Per the germline V gene, CDR1 is MNHNY and CDR2 is SVGAGI (reference sequence). CDR3 nucleotides: TGTGCCAGCAGTTTTTCAGGGTTCCAAAATGAGCAGTTCTTC. Translated, it gives CASSFSGFQNEQFF.

V and J are TRBV7-3 and TRBJ2-1; 10 bases map to TRBD2. The V and J ends lost 6 bases and 9 bases, in that order; junction bases with no gene match: 8. Looked up from germline, CDR1 is SGHTA and CDR2 is FQGTGA. The CDR3 has 14 residues. The CDR3 here is CASSLAGGPSEQFF. The CDR3 nucleotides read TGTGCCAGCAGTTTAGCGGGAGGACCCAGTGAGCAGTTCTTC.

The V and J genes are TRBV7-2 and TRBJ2-1, with D possibly TRBD2 on 6 matching bases. This CDR3 has 14 amino acids. Looked up from germline, CDR1 is SGHTA and CDR2 is FQGNSA. V gave up 2 bases and J gave up 6 bases, with 11 bases separating them. CDR3 region: CASSLQSGLNEQFF. The CDR3 bases are TGTGCCAGCAGCTTACAAAGCGGGCTCAATGAGCAGTTCTTC.

The chain uses TRBV7-8 and TRBJ1-1; 7 positions agree with TRBD1. Germline CDR1 SGHVS, CDR2 FQNEAQ. J was trimmed by 7 bases and V by 5 bases; bases with no gene match: 4. CDR3 length: 12 amino acids. For the CDR3, the DNA is TGTGCCAGCAGCCGGGGACAGAATGAAGCTTTCTTT. Protein: CASSRGQNEAFF.

The chain joins TRBV30 to TRBJ2-3; D gene uncertain. Germline V gene data show CDR1 as GTSNPN and CDR2 as SVGIG (reference sequence). There are 14 residues in the CDR3. The ends were cut back, 2 bases at V and 2 bases at J, with 11 bases in the middle. In DNA form, the CDR3 reads TGTGCCTGGAGTAGGCTAGAAGTCACAGATACGCAGTATTTT. Translation: CAWSRLEVTDTQYF. Variable domain in full (rest from reference TRBV30 and TRBJ2-3): SQTIHQWPATLVQPVGSPLSLECTVEGTSNPNLYWYRQAAGRGLQLLFYSVGIGQISSEVPQNLSASRPQDRQFILSSKKLLLSDSGFYLCAWSRLEVTDTQYFGPGTRLTVL.

This chain joins TRBV6-1 and TRBJ1-2, with D possibly matching TRBD1 (5 bases). The germline V and J ends were trimmed by 0 bases and 5 bases, with 10 bases remaining between them. The CDR3 loop spans 14 amino acids. The germline V gene has CDR1 MNHNS and CDR2 SASEGT. The CDR3 loop reads CASSEAGQVYGYTF. In DNA, the CDR3 is TGTGCCAGCAGTGAAGCTGGACAAGTATATGGCTACACCTTC.

The rearrangement joins TRBV2 to TRBJ2-2; a weak D match, TRBD2 (5 bases). Deletions cut 8 bases from V and 4 bases from J, with 17 bases between. Germline loops: CDR1 SNHLY, CDR2 FYNNEI. This CDR3 is 15 amino acids long. CDR3 protein: CASRPQRGSTGELFF. The CDR3 bases are TGTGCCAGCCGCCCACAACGGGGTAGCACCGGGGAGCTGTTTTTT.

The CDR3 loop is CASSEAWTGQETQYF. The CDR3 DNA sequence: TGTGCCAGCAGTGAAGCGTGGACAGGGCAAGAGACCCAGTACTTC. The J gene is TRBJ2-5, the V gene TRBV6-1, with 8 bases fitting TRBD1. Germline CDR1 MNHNS, CDR2 SASEGT. The CDR3 covers 15 residues. V was pared by 0 bases and J by 2 bases, with 2 bases of the junction left unmatched.